This TCR beta chain is from a study of response to subunit inactivated influenza vaccine. With respect to this clonotype: Its antigen is as yet unknown.

Via MiXCR, TCRdb re-called the RT-PCR reads, giving one row per CDR3 protein. The table lists about half a million distinct CDR3 sequences, 7.6% of them singletons. Trimming at V came to 0 bases and at J to 3 bases, leaving 8 bases not matched to a gene. The CDR3 has 18 residues. Germline V lookup: CDR1 SGHRS, CDR2 YFSETQ. Study observations and caveats: The authors offered the suggestion that each seasonal influenza vaccination recruits few new T cells.

The chain employs TRBV5-1 and TRBJ2-7; 14 nucleotides agree with TRBD2. The TCR sequence derives from a man aged 50 to 69 who received an inactivated influenza vaccine. The specimen comprised PBMCs from blood, sampled around 25 months after vaccination. The CDR3 is CASSLAGTSGGPYYEQYF. CDR3 sequence (DNA): TGCGCCAGCAGCTTGGCTGGGACTAGCGGGGGACCGTACTACGAGCAGTACTTC.